Included here is one T cell receptor (beta chain) sequence, with context. Its antigen is currently unknown. Sampled while nominally healthy, donors likely had unrecorded immune exposures. This entry is derived from a study of cytomegalovirus exposure and HLA in healthy donors. After removal of 3 bases from V and 2 bases from J, the junction contained 4 bases not matched to a gene. The germline CDR1 and CDR2 sequences are LNHDA and SQIVND (reference sequence). The CDR3 has 16 residues. 60 Vbeta and 13 Jbeta primers were used in PCR. Method: immunoSEQ multiplex PCR; TCRdb's copy keeps in-frame clones and lacks some. The sample holds fewer than 200,000 clones; around 80% are singletons and the top ten take more than 1.5%. General study results and limits: Cytomegalovirus-associated status was assigned to some 180 TCR beta chains. Reportedly, TCR beta sequences accurately predicted HLA-A and HLA-B alleles in most subjects. Follow-up analysis later connected one missense variant in DCLRE1C with trimming of TCR beta V- and J-genes.

This sequence was found in a man between 40 and 49 years old in good health and CMV-seropositive. Specimen: PBMCs. The chain carries TRBV19 and TRBJ2-2; 9 bases agree with TRBD2. The CDR3 nucleotides are TGTGCCAGTAGTATCCTAGCGGGAACTAACACCGGGGAGCTGTTTTTT. It yields the protein CASSILAGTNTGELFF. The entire variable domain, with the rest obtained from reference TRBV19 and TRBJ2-2, is as follows: DGGITQSPKYLFRKEGQNVTLSCEQNLNHDAMYWYRQDPGQGLRLIYYSQIVNDFQKGDIAEGYSVSREKKESFPLTVTSAQKNPTAFYLCASSILAGTNTGELFFGEGSRLTVL.